This passage covers 3 T cell receptor beta chains from one sample sequenced in a study of cytomegalovirus exposure and HLA in healthy donors. Both 60 Vbeta primers and 13 Jbeta primers went into the PCR. This table comes from immunoSEQ multiplex PCR, and its TCRdb copy is limited to in-frame clones, with some not included. The table includes 250,000 to 350,000 clones, 80% to 90% detected once. The sample taken for sequencing was PBMCs. These receptors were collected from a man aged 35 to 55 in good health and CMV-seropositive.

The rearrangement links TRBV29-1 to TRBJ2-5; 7 bases are a match to TRBD2. In germline, CDR1 is SQVTM, CDR2 ANQGSEA. V shed 5 bases and J 4 bases; nucleotides not matched to a gene: 16. The length of the CDR3 is 16 residues. As DNA, the CDR3 is TGCAGCGTTACCCGGGGGAGGGGCCTAAAGGGAGAGACCCAGTACTTC. Amino acid sequence: CSVTRGRGLKGETQYF.

The V gene is TRBV25-1, the J gene TRBJ2-2; 9 bases map to TRBD1. This CDR3 is built from 17 residues. Germline CDR1 is MGHDK and CDR2 is SYGVNS. The trim removed 3 bases at V and 4 bases at J, leaving 9 bases unmatched. The CDR3 DNA reads TGTGCCAGCAGTGACGACAGGGGGAAAGAACTCACCGGGGAGCTGTTTTTT. Amino acids: CASSDDRGKELTGELFF.

The gene calls are TRBV10-2 and TRBJ2-7, with 11 bases identical to TRBD2. The CDR3 is made up of 13 amino acids. V dropped 6 bases and J dropped 3; count of bases not matched to a gene: 1. Per the germline V gene, CDR1 is WSHSY and CDR2 is SAAADI. CDR3 nucleotide sequence: TGCGCCAGCAGCGGGACTAGCGGCTACGAGCAGTACTTC. Amino acids: CASSGTSGYEQYF.